A selection of T cell receptor beta chains follows, all from one sample in a study of spatial heterogeneity in lung cancer. TCRdb redid the calling of the 5' RACE reads with MiXCR, one entry per CDR3 protein. The table has roughly 99 distinct CDR3 sequences, roughly 14% seen once; the top ten hold 44%. This material consisted of lung tumor tissue, taken at surgery. The source is a male donor with early-stage non-small cell lung cancer. CDR3s include the opening cysteine and the closing phenylalanine or tryptophan. Fields, in order: V gene, clone size, CDR3 length, D gene, J gene, CDR3 protein, CDR3 DNA. The D gene is left open where the match is weak. The size field is filled for only some rows; it gives once, few, many or a size class.

>TRBV28|hyperexpanded|12|NA|TRBJ1-5
CASMQNNQPQNF
TGTGCCAGCATGCAGAATAATCAGCCCCAGAATTTT
>TRBV20-1|hyperexpanded|11|NA|TRBJ2-3
CSAAGTDTQYF
TGCAGTGCTGCAGGAACAGATACGCAGTATTTT
>TRBV12-3/TRBV12-4|NA|14|NA|TRBJ1-2
CASSLGQGRNGYTF
TGTGCCAGCAGCCTCGGGCAGGGAAGAAATGGCTACACCTTC
>TRBV20-1|hyperexpanded|15|NA|TRBJ2-3
CSARDTATETDTQYF
TGCAGTGCTAGAGATACGGCCACAGAAACAGATACGCAGTATTTT
>TRBV11-2|hyperexpanded|15|TRBD2|TRBJ2-1
CASSLDGTSDNEQFF
TGTGCCAGCAGCTTAGATGGGACTAGTGACAATGAGCAGTTCTTC
>TRBV3-1|NA|17|NA|TRBJ2-3
CASGGGELRKITDTQYF
TGTGCCAGCGGAGGAGGAGAACTCCGAAAGATAACAGATACGCAGTATTTT
>TRBV2|hyperexpanded|12|NA|TRBJ2-5
CASTRVQETQYF
TGTGCCAGCACCAGAGTCCAAGAGACCCAGTACTTC
>TRBV11-2|large|14|NA|TRBJ2-1
CASSRSWGLEGQFF
TGTGCCAGCAGTCGCTCGTGGGGATTGGAAGGGCAGTTCTTC
>TRBV5-1|large|14|TRBD1|TRBJ1-1
CASSWGQGANEAFF
TGCGCCAGCAGCTGGGGACAGGGGGCCAATGAAGCTTTCTTT
>TRBV19|hyperexpanded|16|NA|TRBJ2-1
CASSIPQGSSYNEQFF
TGTGCCAGTAGTATCCCCCAGGGAAGCTCCTACAATGAGCAGTTCTTC
>TRBV28|large|15|NA|TRBJ2-7
CASSLPWGSSYEQYF
TGTGCCAGCAGTTTGCCCTGGGGGAGCTCCTACGAGCAGTACTTC
>TRBV14|large|14|NA|TRBJ2-1
CASSQASTDNEQFF
TGTGCCAGCAGCCAAGCTAGCACCGACAATGAGCAGTTCTTC
>TRBV5-1|hyperexpanded|15|NA|TRBJ2-3
CASSLARDFTDTQYF
TGCGCCAGCAGCTTGGCTCGAGATTTCACAGATACGCAGTATTTT
>TRBV20-1|hyperexpanded|15|NA|TRBJ2-7
CSASWLQGVTYEQYF
TGCAGTGCTAGTTGGTTACAGGGTGTAACCTACGAGCAGTACTTC
>TRBV5-6|hyperexpanded|14|TRBD2|TRBJ2-7
CASSGGEVTVEEYF
TGTGCCAGCAGCGGGGGGGAGGTAACGGTGGAGGAGTACTTC
>TRBV7-8|large|20|TRBD2|TRBJ2-1
CASSFPQGLAGGRMYNEQFF
TGTGCCAGCAGCTTCCCCCAGGGACTAGCGGGAGGGCGCATGTACAATGAGCAGTTCTTC
>TRBV27|NA|13|TRBD1|TRBJ1-2
CASRGQGLYGYTF
TGTGCCAGCAGGGGACAGGGCCTCTATGGCTACACCTTC
>TRBV7-9|large|18|NA|TRBJ1-5
CASSPLTRGSYSNQPQHF
TGTGCCAGCAGCCCCCTGACAAGGGGAAGCTACTCCAATCAGCCCCAGCATTTT
>TRBV25-1|hyperexpanded|15|NA|TRBJ1-4
CASSPMVGTNEKLFF
TGTGCCAGCAGTCCCATGGTGGGAACTAATGAAAAACTGTTTTTT
>TRBV7-2|hyperexpanded|15|NA|TRBJ1-5
CASSSESHSNQPQHF
TGTGCCAGCAGCTCGGAGAGTCATAGCAATCAGCCCCAGCATTTT
>TRBV2|NA|13|NA|TRBJ2-1
CASRRSGVAEQFF
TGTGCCAGCAGGAGATCAGGGGTCGCCGAACAGTTCTTC
>TRBV12-3/TRBV12-4|NA|12|NA|TRBJ2-7
CASSLGFYEQYF
TGTGCCAGCAGCCTTGGTTTCTACGAGCAGTACTTC
>TRBV27|hyperexpanded|14|TRBD1|TRBJ1-2
CASSSGTGSKGYTF
TGTGCCAGCAGTTCCGGGACAGGTTCGAAAGGCTACACCTTC
>TRBV25-1|large|12|NA|TRBJ2-5
CASSEAPEAQYF
TGTGCCAGCAGTGAAGCCCCCGAGGCCCAGTACTTC
>TRBV7-9|few|15|NA|TRBJ1-1
CASSLARGVNTEAFF
TGTGCCAGCAGCTTAGCGCGGGGTGTGAACACTGAAGCTTTCTTT
>TRBV6-5|hyperexpanded|13|NA|TRBJ2-7
CASSYSKGSEQYF
TGTGCCAGCAGTTACTCGAAGGGGTCCGAGCAGTACTTC
>TRBV28|NA|12|NA|TRBJ2-5
CASSTGGRNQYF
TGTGCCAGCAGTACTGGAGGGAGAAACCAGTACTTC
>TRBV20-1|NA|13|NA|TRBJ2-5
CSARKDGGETQYF
TGCAGTGCTAGAAAAGATGGGGGAGAGACCCAGTACTTC
>TRBV5-4|hyperexpanded|13|NA|TRBJ1-6
CASSLTQNSPLHF
TGTGCCAGCAGCTTAACACAAAATTCACCCCTCCACTTT